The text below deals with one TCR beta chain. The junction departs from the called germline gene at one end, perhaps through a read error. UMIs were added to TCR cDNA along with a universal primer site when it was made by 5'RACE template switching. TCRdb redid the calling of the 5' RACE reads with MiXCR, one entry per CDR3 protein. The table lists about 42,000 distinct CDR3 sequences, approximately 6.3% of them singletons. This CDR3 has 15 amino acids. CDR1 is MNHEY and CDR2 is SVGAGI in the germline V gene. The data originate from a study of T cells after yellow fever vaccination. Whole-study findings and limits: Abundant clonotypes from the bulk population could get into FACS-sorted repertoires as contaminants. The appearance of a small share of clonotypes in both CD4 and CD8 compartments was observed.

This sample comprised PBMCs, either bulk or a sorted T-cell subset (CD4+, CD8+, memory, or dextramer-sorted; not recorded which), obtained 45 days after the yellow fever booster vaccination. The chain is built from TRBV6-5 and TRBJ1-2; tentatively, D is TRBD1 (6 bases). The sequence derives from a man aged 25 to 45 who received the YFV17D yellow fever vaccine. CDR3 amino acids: CTSTLLGTDSSGYTF. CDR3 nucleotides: TGTACCAGCACTTTACTAGGAACGGACAGCTCTGGCTACACCTTC.